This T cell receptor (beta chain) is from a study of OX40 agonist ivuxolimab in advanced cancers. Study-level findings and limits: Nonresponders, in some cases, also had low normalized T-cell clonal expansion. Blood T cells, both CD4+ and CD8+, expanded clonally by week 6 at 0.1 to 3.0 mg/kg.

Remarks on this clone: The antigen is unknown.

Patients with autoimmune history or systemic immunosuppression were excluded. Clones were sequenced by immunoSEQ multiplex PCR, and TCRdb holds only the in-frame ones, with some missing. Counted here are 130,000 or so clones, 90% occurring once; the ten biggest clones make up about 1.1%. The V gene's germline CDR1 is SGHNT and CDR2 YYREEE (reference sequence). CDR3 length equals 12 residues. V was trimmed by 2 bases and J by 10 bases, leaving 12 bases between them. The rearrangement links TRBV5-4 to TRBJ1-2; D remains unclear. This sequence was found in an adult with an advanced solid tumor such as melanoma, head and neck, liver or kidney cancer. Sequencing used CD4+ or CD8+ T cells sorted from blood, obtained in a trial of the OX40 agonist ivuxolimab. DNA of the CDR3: TGTGCCAGCAGCTTCGGGATAGGTGACTACACCTTC. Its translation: CASSFGIGDYTF.